This TCR beta chain comes out of a study of CD8+ T cells in alopecia areata. As for the study in general: A regimen of oral tofacitinib, 5 to 10 mg twice daily, was given to treated patients. Findings and caveats of the study: Alopecia totalis/universalis scalp especially showed more expanded CD8+ clones than normal scalp.

Treatment: oral pan-JAK inhibitor, 5-10 mg twice daily. Individuals with alopecia areata gave both lesional scalp punch biopsies and peripheral blood for collection. The sorting of PBMCs gave CD4+ and CD8+ T cells. Details on this clone: Its antigen is still unknown.

As the sequencing template, cDNA was produced by extracting RNA and reverse transcribing it. Profiling relied on immunoSEQ multiplex PCR, and the TCRdb table lists in-frame clones only, not all of them. There are more than 100,000 clones in the sample; 50% to 55% occur only once, and about 0.5% lies in the top ten. The receptor comes from a human donor with alopecia areata. The sample in question was CD4+ T cells sorted from blood, obtained at week 4, from a patient treated with tofacitinib.

The DNA of the CDR3 is TGTGCCAGTAGTATGGGACAGCGCACAGATACGCAGTATTTT. Protein product: CASSMGQRTDTQYF. The chain is built from TRBV19 and TRBJ2-3; 7 bases are a match to TRBD1. CDR3 length equals 14 residues. The germline V gene has CDR1 LNHDA and CDR2 SQIVND (reference sequence). J lost 1 base, V lost 3 bases, and 1 base had no gene match. Variable domain in full (rest from reference TRBV19 and TRBJ2-3): DGGITQSPKYLFRKEGQNVTLSCEQNLNHDAMYWYRQDPGQGLRLIYYSQIVNDFQKGDIAEGYSVSREKKESFPLTVTSAQKNPTAFYLCASSMGQRTDTQYFGPGTRLTVL.